This paragraph reports one T cell receptor (beta chain). What it binds is unknown. The data were produced by immunoSEQ multiplex PCR, yet TCRdb's version contains in-frame clones alone and is incomplete. This table holds about 140,000 clones, 90% found once. This entry is derived from a study of OX40 agonist ivuxolimab in advanced cancers. Study outcomes and limitations: There were, on average, more expanded clones in CD8+ T cells than in CD4+.

Germline loops: CDR1 MNHEY, CDR2 SMNVEV (reference sequence). This CDR3 is 14 amino acids long. Trimming pared 3 bases from V and 0 bases from J, leaving 8 bases between. The chain joins TRBV27 to TRBJ1-1; D gene unclear. This clonotype originated in an adult with an advanced solid tumor such as melanoma, head and neck, liver or kidney cancer. The input for sequencing was CD4+ or CD8+ T cells sorted from blood, taken in a trial of the OX40 agonist ivuxolimab. CDR3: CASSFAYMNTEAFF. The CDR3 nucleotides are TGTGCCAGCAGTTTCGCCTATATGAACACTGAAGCTTTCTTT.